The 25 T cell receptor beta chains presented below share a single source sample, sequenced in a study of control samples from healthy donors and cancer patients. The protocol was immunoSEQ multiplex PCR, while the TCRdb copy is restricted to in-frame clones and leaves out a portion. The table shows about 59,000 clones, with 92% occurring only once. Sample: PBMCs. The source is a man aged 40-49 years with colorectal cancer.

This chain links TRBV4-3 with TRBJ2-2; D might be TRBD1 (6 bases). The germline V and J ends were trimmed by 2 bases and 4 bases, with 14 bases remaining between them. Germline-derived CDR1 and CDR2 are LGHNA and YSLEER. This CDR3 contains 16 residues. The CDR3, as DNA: TGCGCCAGCAGCCAAAGAACAGGGACGGGCACCGGGGAGCTGTTTTTT. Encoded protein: CASSQRTGTGTGELFF.

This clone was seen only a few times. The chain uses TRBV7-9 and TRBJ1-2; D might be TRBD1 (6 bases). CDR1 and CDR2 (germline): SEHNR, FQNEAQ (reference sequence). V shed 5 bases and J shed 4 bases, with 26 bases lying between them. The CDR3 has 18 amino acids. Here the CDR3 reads CASSISPGGRKTVYGYTF. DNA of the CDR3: TGTGCCAGCAGCATATCCCCGGGGGGGCGCAAAACCGTCTATGGCTACACCTTC.

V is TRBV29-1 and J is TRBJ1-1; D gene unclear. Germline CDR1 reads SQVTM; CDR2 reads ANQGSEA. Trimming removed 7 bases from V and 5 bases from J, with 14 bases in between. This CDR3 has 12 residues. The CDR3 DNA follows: TGCAGCGCGGCGGTCTGGGGAACTGAAGCTTTCTTT. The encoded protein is CSAAVWGTEAFF.

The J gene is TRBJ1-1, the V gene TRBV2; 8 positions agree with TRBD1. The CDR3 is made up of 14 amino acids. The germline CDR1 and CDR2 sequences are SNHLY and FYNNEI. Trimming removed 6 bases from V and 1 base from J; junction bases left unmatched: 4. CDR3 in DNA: TGTGCCAGCAGGGACAGGGACGAGAACACTGAAGCTTTCTTT. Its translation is CASRDRDENTEAFF.

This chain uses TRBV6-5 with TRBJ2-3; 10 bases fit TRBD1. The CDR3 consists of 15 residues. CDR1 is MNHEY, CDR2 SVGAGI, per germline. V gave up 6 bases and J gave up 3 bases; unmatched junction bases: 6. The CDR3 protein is CASRAGQGGTDTQYF. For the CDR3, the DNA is TGTGCCAGCAGGGCAGGACAGGGGGGTACAGATACGCAGTATTTT.

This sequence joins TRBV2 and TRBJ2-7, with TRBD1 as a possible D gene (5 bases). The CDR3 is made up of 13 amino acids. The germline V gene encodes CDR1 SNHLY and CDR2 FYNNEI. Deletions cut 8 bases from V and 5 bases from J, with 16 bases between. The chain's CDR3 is CASLNRAGNEQYF. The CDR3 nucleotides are TGTGCCAGCCTCAACCGGGCAGGGAACGAGCAGTACTTC. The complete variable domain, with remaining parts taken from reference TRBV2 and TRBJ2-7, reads EPEVTQTPSHQVTQMGQEVILRCVPISNHLYFYWYRQILGQKVEFLVSFYNNEISEKSEIFDDQFSVERPDGSNFTLKIRSTKLEDSAMYFCASLNRAGNEQYFGPGTRLTVT.

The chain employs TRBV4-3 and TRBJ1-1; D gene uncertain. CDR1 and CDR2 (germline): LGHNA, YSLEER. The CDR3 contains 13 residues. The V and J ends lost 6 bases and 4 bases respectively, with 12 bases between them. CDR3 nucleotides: TGCGCCAGCAGACACTCAAGCGGCACTGAAGCTTTCTTT. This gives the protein CASRHSSGTEAFF.

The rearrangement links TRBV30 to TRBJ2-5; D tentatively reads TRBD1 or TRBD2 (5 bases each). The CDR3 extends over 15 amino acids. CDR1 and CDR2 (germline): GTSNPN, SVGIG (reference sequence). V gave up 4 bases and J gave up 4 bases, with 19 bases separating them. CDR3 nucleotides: TGTGCCTGGACAAGCGGACAAAATATTTTAGAGACCCAGTACTTC. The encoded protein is CAWTSGQNILETQYF.

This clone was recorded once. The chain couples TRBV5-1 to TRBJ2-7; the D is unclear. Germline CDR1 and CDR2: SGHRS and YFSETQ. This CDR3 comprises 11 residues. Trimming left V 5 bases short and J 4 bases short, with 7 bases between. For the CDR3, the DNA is TGCGCCAGCAGACGCAGTTACGAGCAGTACTTC. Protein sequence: CASRRSYEQYF.

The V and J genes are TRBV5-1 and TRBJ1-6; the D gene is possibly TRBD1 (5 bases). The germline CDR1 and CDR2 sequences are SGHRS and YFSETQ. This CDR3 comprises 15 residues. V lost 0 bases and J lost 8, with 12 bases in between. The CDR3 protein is CASSLEGQNYSPLHF. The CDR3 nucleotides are TGCGCCAGCAGCTTGGAAGGACAAAACTATTCACCCCTCCACTTT.

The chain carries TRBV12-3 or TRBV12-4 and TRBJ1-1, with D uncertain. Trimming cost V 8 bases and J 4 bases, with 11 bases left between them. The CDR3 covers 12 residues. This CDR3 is CASLDPTTEAFF. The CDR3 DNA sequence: TGTGCCAGCTTGGACCCGACCACTGAAGCTTTCTTT.

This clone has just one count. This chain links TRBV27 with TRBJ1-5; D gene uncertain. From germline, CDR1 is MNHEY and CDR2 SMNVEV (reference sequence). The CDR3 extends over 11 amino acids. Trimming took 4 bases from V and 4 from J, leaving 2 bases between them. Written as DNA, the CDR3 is TGTGCCAGCAGTTATAATCAGCCCCAGCATTTT. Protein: CASSYNQPQHF.

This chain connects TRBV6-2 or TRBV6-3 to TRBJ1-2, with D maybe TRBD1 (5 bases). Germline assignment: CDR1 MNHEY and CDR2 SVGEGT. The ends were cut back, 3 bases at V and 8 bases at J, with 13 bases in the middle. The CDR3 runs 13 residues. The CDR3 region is CASSYRGDTGYTF. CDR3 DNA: TGTGCCAGCAGTTATAGGGGCGACACCGGCTACACCTTC.

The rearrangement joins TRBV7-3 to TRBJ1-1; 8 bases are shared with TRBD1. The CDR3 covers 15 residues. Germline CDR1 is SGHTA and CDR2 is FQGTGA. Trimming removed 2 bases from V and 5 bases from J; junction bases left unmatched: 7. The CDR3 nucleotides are TGTGCCAGCAGCTTAGGACAGGGATCGTGGACTGAAGCTTTCTTT. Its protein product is CASSLGQGSWTEAFF.

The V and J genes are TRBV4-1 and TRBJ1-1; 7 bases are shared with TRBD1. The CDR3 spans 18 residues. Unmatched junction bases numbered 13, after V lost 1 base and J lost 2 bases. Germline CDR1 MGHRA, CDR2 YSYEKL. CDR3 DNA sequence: TGCGCCAGCAGCCAAGCCGTCGCCAGGGGGATTCTAAACACTGAAGCTTTCTTT. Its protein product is CASSQAVARGILNTEAFF.

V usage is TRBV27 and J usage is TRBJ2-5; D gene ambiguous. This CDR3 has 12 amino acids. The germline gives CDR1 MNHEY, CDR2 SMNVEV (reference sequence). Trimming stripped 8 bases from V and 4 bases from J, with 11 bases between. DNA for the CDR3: TGTGCCAGCCCAAAGGGCCTAGAGACCCAGTACTTC. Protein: CASPKGLETQYF.

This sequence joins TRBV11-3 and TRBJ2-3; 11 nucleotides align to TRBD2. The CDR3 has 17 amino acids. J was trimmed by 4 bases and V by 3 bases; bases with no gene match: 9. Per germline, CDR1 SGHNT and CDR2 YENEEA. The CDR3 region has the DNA TGTGCCAGCAGCTTGGGGGCGACTAGCGGGGTGGCAGATACGCAGTATTTT. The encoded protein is CASSLGATSGVADTQYF.

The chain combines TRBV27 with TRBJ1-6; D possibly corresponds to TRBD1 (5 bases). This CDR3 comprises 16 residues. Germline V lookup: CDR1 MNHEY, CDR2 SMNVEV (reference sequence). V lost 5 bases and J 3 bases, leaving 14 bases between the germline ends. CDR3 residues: CASSRDDKVYNSPLHF. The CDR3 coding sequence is TGTGCCAGCAGTAGGGACGACAAAGTCTATAATTCACCCCTCCACTTT.

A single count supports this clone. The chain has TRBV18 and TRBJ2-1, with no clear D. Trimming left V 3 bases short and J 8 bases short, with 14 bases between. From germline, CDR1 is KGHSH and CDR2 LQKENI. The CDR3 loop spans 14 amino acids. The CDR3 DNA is TGTGCCAGCTCACCGCAGGTAGGACGGGATGAGCAGTTCTTC. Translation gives CASSPQVGRDEQFF. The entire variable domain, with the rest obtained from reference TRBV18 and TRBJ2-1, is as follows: NAGVMQNPRHLVRRRGQEARLRCSPMKGHSHVYWYRQLPEEGLKFMVYLQKENIIDESGMPKERFSAEFPKEGPSILRIQQVVRGDSAAYFCASSPQVGRDEQFFGPGTRLTVL.

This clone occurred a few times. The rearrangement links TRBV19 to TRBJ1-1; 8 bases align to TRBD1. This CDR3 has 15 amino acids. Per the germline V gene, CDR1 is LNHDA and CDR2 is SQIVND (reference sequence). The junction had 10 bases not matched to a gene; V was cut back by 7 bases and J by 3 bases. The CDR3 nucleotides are TGTGCCAGTATCCCACGGACAGGGTGGGACACTGAAGCTTTCTTT. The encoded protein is CASIPRTGWDTEAFF. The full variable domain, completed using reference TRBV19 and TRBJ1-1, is DGGITQSPKYLFRKEGQNVTLSCEQNLNHDAMYWYRQDPGQGLRLIYYSQIVNDFQKGDIAEGYSVSREKKESFPLTVTSAQKNPTAFYLCASIPRTGWDTEAFFGQGTRLTVV.

The CDR3, as DNA: TGCGCCAGCAGCTCAGGACAGGGGCCATCCGGAAATGGCTACACCTTC. Translating gives CASSSGQGPSGNGYTF. The V call is TRBV5-1, the J call TRBJ1-2; 9 positions match TRBD1. Per the germline V gene, CDR1 is SGHRS and CDR2 is YFSETQ. The CDR3 has 16 residues. V shed 3 bases and J 6 bases; nucleotides not matched to a gene: 12.

The CDR3, as DNA: TGTGCCAGCGCTCCTAATAGCAATCAGCCCCAGCATTTT. Protein product: CASAPNSNQPQHF. V gene TRBV18 combines with J gene TRBJ1-5, with D unclear. Germline-derived CDR1 and CDR2 are KGHSH and LQKENI. The V and J ends lost 8 bases and 0 bases respectively, with 8 bases between them. CDR3 length: 13 residues. Complete variable domain (other parts from reference TRBV18 and TRBJ1-5): NAGVMQNPRHLVRRRGQEARLRCSPMKGHSHVYWYRQLPEEGLKFMVYLQKENIIDESGMPKERFSAEFPKEGPSILRIQQVVRGDSAAYFCASAPNSNQPQHFGDGTRLSIL.

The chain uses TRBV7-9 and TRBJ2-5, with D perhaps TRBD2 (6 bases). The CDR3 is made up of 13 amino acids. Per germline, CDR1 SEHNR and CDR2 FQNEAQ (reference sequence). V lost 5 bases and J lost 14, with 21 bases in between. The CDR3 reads CASSLPTRGTPYF. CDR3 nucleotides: TGTGCCAGCAGCCTCCCTACCCGCGGGACCCCATACTTC. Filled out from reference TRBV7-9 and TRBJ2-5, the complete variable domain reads DTGVSQNPRHKITKRGQNVTFRCDPISEHNRLYWYRQTLGQGPEFLTYFQNEAQLEKSRLLSDRFSAERPKGSFSTLEIQRTEQGDSAMYLCASSLPTRGTPYFGPGTRLLVL.

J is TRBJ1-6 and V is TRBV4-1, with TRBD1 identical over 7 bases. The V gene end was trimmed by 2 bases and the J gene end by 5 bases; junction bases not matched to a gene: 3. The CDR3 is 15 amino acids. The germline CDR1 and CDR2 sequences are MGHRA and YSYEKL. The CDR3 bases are TGCGCCAGCAGCCAACAGGACAGGAATAATTCACCCCTCCACTTT. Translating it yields CASSQQDRNNSPLHF.

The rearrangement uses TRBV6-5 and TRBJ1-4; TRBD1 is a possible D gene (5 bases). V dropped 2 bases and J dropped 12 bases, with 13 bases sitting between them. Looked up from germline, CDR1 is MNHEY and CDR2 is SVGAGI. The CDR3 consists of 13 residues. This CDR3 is CASSYPGARELFF. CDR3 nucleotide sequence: TGTGCCAGCAGTTACCCCGGGGCCCGGGAACTGTTTTTT.